This TCR beta chain is from a study of identical twins' blood T cells. Each CDR3 protein is one row after TCRdb ran MiXCR on the 5' RACE reads. The sample carries roughly 340,000 distinct CDR3 sequences, about 28% recorded once. The CDR3 is 13 amino acids. The germline V and J ends were trimmed by 5 bases and 14 bases, with 20 bases remaining between them. Germline-derived CDR1 and CDR2 are SGHAT and FQNNGV. The sample comprised PBMCs. This chain uses TRBV11-2 with TRBJ2-3; D perhaps matches TRBD2 (6 bases). This sequence was found in a woman aged 18 to 55 in good health. The CDR3 sequence: CASSPLRDSLGYF. The CDR3 DNA reads TGTGCCAGCAGCCCCCTCCGGGACTCGTTGGGGTATTTT.